This TCR beta chain was recovered during a study of T cells in Graves' hyperthyroidism and ophthalmopathy (dated by TCRdb to the late 2010s). Broadly, across the study: Peripheral blood samples were taken at the time of initial diagnosis, prior to any treatment. The roughly 100 discovery patients were randomly divided into training and test sets at a 7:3 ratio. TCR V-J signatures able to tell the groups apart were searched for in a discovery cohort of 90 to 100 patients, of whom more than 40 had Graves' ophthalmopathy and around 57 had stable Graves' hyperthyroidism. The paper reports TCR Vbeta CDR3 sequencing of some 140 peripheral blood samples: around 41 ophthalmopathy, 75 to 80 hyperthyroidism and approximately 17 progressor patients. Prospective prediction of ophthalmopathy was tested in an independent validation cohort consisting of 18 hyperthyroidism patients and some 15 patients who later progressed to ophthalmopathy. In several Graves' hyperthyroidism patients, the study also compared T-cell repertoires from thyroid tissue with T-cell repertoires from blood. After blood sampling, hyperthyroidism patients were treated with methimazole at a starting dose of 30 mg daily, and ophthalmopathy patients were treated with high-dose intravenous methylprednisolone. Points the paper makes about the study in general: No statistical method was used to set the sample size in advance, and investigators knew the group allocation. Most expanded thyroid clonotypes (frequency above 0.001) were also found in blood, which suggests that blood repertoires may mirror thyroid immune responses. A 13 V-J signature model separated ophthalmopathy from stable hyperthyroidism, with 87.88% sensitivity and 81.08% specificity in cross-validation and 80%/75% in testing. In validation, the model predicted progression to ophthalmopathy a median of roughly six months before onset, with approximately 70% sensitivity and roughly 73% specificity.

This clonotype was seen a few times. What antigen it recognizes has not been identified. No base-level quality is on record; no much larger clone is a single base apart. The TCR beta CDR3 regions were amplified from RNA transcripts. The TCR CDR3 was subjected to a first round of RT-PCR using the HTBI primer set and the Qiagen OneStep RT-PCR kit. A second multiplex PCR round built the libraries, followed by size selection and purification. The libraries were sequenced on an Illumina HiSeq2000 using paired-end 100 bp reads. In the paper's pipeline: SOAPnuke was used to process the raw data, with reads discarded if the reads contained adapters or uncalled bases, had a mean Phred below 15, or lacked an exact constant-primer or identifier match. High-quality paired reads were merged with COPE v1.2.5, and unique nucleotide sequences were defined as clonotypes. MiTCR v1.1 was used to align the clonotypes against IMGT TRBV, TRBD and TRBJ reference segments. The analysis included only V-J combinations with a frequency above 0.0001, which together covered over 98% of the repertoires. The TCS score was defined as the ratio of F50 (clonal expansion) to E x V (chaos), calculated using BLOSUM62-based TCRdist between CDR3 peptides within each V-J. Welch's t-statistics and random forest reduced roughly 540 V-J features to 13, which were used in a naive Bayes classifier (R e1071). Starting from the raw public reads, TCRdb applied fastp trimming at Q25, assembled clones with MiXCR and retained in-frame beta chains. Identical CDR3 protein sequences are pooled into one entry, listed with their most common genes and DNA. The V and J calls shown here were made by TCRdb, not taken from the authors' results. The sample table records some 250,000 distinct CDR3 sequences; more than 14% of these occur just once. The ten largest clonotypes hold 10% to 15% of the sample.

Hyperthyroidism patients were newly diagnosed, with disease duration under 2 months, and aged 18 to 65 years. The study excluded patients with uncontrolled infections, other autoimmune diseases, pregnancy or lactation. Diagnoses relied on clinical symptoms, serum thyroxine and TRAb, thyroid ultrasound and orbital computed tomography. Blood from progressor patients was collected at the time of first diagnosis with hyperthyroidism, before any ophthalmopathy symptoms had appeared. PBMCs were isolated from 10 ml of fresh peripheral blood by Ficoll-Paque density gradient centrifugation. Progressor patients were defined as those initially diagnosed with Graves' hyperthyroidism in whom ophthalmopathy developed during follow-up. Total RNA was extracted using Trizol reagent, and RNA quality was assessed on an Agilent 2100 Bioanalyzer. The source of this sequence is a woman aged 40 to 55 with Graves' hyperthyroidism that later progressed to Graves' ophthalmopathy. What was sequenced was blood.

The CDR3 region reads CASRFTPLGAGSSTDTQYF. The nucleotide sequence is TGCGCCAGCAGATTCACCCCCCTTGGGGCGGGATCTAGCACAGATACGCAGTATTTT. The rearranged chain carries TRBV5-1 and TRBJ2-3; TRBD2 might be the D gene, on 6 matching bases. CDR1 and CDR2, per the germline V gene, are SGHRS and YFSETQ. V loses 5 bases, J loses 0 bases, and the germline ends lie 25 bases apart. The CDR3 runs 19 residues from the cysteine to the phenylalanine. Solely the CDR3 DNA is kept, with 57 bases framed from the first base.